This entry concerns a single T cell receptor beta chain. Its antigen is undetermined. The sample belongs to a study of response to subunit inactivated influenza vaccine. Overall study results and limits: It was suggested by the authors that few new T cells are recruited by each seasonal influenza vaccination.

TCRdb reprocessed the RT-PCR reads via MiXCR and lists one record per CDR3 protein. Among a few hundred thousand distinct CDR3 sequences listed, roughly 22% were seen once. The V gene's germline CDR1 is LGHNA and CDR2 YSLEER. The junction had 5 bases not matched to a gene; V was cut back by 0 bases and J by 4 bases. The CDR3 contains 16 residues. Sequenced material: PBMCs from blood, taken less than 22 months after vaccination. This chain links TRBV4-3 with TRBJ2-1, with 8 positions matching TRBD2. The sequence was obtained from a man aged 50 to 75 who received an inactivated influenza vaccine. CDR3 protein: CASSQEELAEYNEQFF. The DNA for the CDR3 is TGCGCCAGCAGCCAAGAAGAACTAGCGGAATACAATGAGCAGTTCTTC.